The 32 T cell receptor beta chains reported below all come from one sample, sequenced in a study of blood T cells in healthy people across ages. Then a second PCR, running roughly 7 to 11 cycles, was carried out with a sample-barcoded 5' primer and a J-beta primer mix. TCRdb re-analysed the 5' RACE reads in MiXCR, keeping a single row per CDR3 protein. Of around 800,000 distinct CDR3 sequences in the sample, roughly 46% were seen once. The sample taken for sequencing was blood. Receptor source: an older man in good health.

This clonotype was counted a few times. The rearrangement uses TRBV20-1 and TRBJ2-1; 14 bases match TRBD2. CDR3 length equals 12 residues. Losses at the gene ends were 5 bases for V and 14 bases for J; bases not matched to a gene: 5. Germline V lookup: CDR1 DFQATT, CDR2 SNEGSKA (reference sequence). The CDR3 DNA reads as TGCAGTGCTGGGGGACTAGCGGGAGTAAAGTTCTTC. Amino acids: CSAGGLAGVKFF.

This chain uses TRBV5-6 with TRBJ2-4, with D unclear. In germline, CDR1 is SGHDT, CDR2 YYEEEE. This CDR3 has 13 amino acids. The V end was cut by 1 base, the J end by 13 bases, with 15 bases between. For the CDR3, the DNA is TGTGCCAGCAGCTTGACACCCAGAGGTGGACAGTACTTC. It specifies CASSLTPRGGQYF.

The chain employs TRBV27 and TRBJ2-1; 10 nucleotides align to TRBD2. The germline CDR1 and CDR2 sequences are MNHEY and SMNVEV (reference sequence). Trimming cost V 2 bases and J 8 bases; bases outside gene matches: 3. The CDR3 totals 14 residues. The CDR3 spells CASSLPSGSDEQFF. The CDR3 bases are TGTGCCAGCAGTTTACCTAGCGGGAGCGATGAGCAGTTCTTC.

The genes are TRBV4-1 and TRBJ2-7, with no clear D. V lost 0 bases, J lost 2 bases, and 8 bases lay in between. The CDR3 length is 14 residues. CDR1 and CDR2 from the germline V gene are MGHRA and YSYEKL. The CDR3 region has the DNA TGCGCCAGCAGCCAAGAAAACCCAACCTACGAGCAGTACTTC. Protein sequence: CASSQENPTYEQYF.

This chain links TRBV25-1 with TRBJ1-1, with D unclear. This CDR3 has 14 amino acids. CDR1 and CDR2 from the germline V gene are MGHDK and SYGVNS. Trimming stripped 7 bases from V and 0 bases from J, with 12 bases between. The CDR3 region is CASNQVGLNTEAFF. CDR3 sequence (DNA): TGTGCCAGCAACCAAGTCGGCTTGAACACTGAAGCTTTCTTT.

A few counts support this clonotype. This rearrangement joins TRBV14 to TRBJ2-2; D gene uncertain. Germline CDR1 is SGHDN and CDR2 is FVKESK. Between the trimmed V and J ends, which lost 0 bases and 3 bases, there was a span of 8 bases. The CDR3 has 15 amino acids. CDR3 nucleotide sequence: TGTGCCAGCAGCCAAGATTCCGTCTACACCGGGGAGCTGTTTTTT. As protein: CASSQDSVYTGELFF.

This chain joins TRBV6-5 and TRBJ2-3, with D perhaps assigned TRBD1 or TRBD2 (5 bases each). Trimming removed 4 bases at V and 2 bases at J, with 13 bases between. The CDR3 is made up of 15 amino acids. Germline assignment: CDR1 MNHEY and CDR2 SVGAGI. The CDR3 DNA reads as TGTGCCAGCAGTTGGGGGACGAGGAACACAGATACGCAGTATTTT. Protein: CASSWGTRNTDTQYF.

The chain carries TRBV5-1 and TRBJ2-7, with D possibly matching TRBD2 (5 bases). The germline V and J ends were trimmed by 1 base and 7 bases, with 18 bases remaining between them. There are 15 residues in the CDR3. CDR1 and CDR2 from the germline V gene are SGHRS and YFSETQ. The CDR3 region has the DNA TGCGCCAGCAGCTTGCGTGGACCCCGGGAAAATGAGCAGTACTTC. This translates into CASSLRGPRENEQYF. Combining the CDR3 with reference TRBV5-1 and TRBJ2-7 gives the whole variable domain KAGVTQTPRYLIKTRGQQVTLSCSPISGHRSVSWYQQTPGQGLQFLFEYFSETQRNKGNFPGRFSGRQFSNSRSEMNVSTLELGDSALYLCASSLRGPRENEQYFGPGTRLTVT.

The chain combines TRBV7-2 with TRBJ2-1; 12 nucleotides match TRBD2. CDR3 length: 15 residues. Germline loops: CDR1 SGHTA, CDR2 FQGNSA. Trimming took 5 bases from V and 8 from J; bases not matched to a gene: 7. CDR3 region: CASSTASGRAHEQFF. CDR3 sequence (DNA): TGTGCCAGCAGCACCGCTAGCGGGAGGGCCCATGAGCAGTTCTTC.

This chain uses TRBV5-1 with TRBJ1-1; TRBD1 aligns across 7 bases. CDR1 is SGHRS, CDR2 YFSETQ, per germline. CDR3 length: 14 amino acids. V gave up 0 bases and J gave up 3 bases; unmatched junction bases: 2. The CDR3: CASSLARGYTEAFF. The DNA for the CDR3 is TGCGCCAGCAGCTTGGCCAGGGGGTACACTGAAGCTTTCTTT.

The rearrangement uses TRBV6-4 and TRBJ2-3, with a tentative D call TRBD2 (6 bases). Germline CDR1 MRHNA, CDR2 SNTAGT. The CDR3 contains 15 residues. V dropped 4 bases and J dropped 0 bases, with 11 bases sitting between them. The CDR3 here is CASSVGSGSTDTQYF. DNA of the CDR3: TGTGCCAGCAGTGTGGGTAGCGGAAGCACAGATACGCAGTATTTT.

This clonotype was seen only a few times. This chain uses TRBV7-2 with TRBJ2-5, with unresolved D. This CDR3 has 14 amino acids. Trimming left V 1 base short and J 5 bases short, with 11 bases between. CDR1 is SGHTA, CDR2 FQGNSA, per germline. The CDR3 nucleotides read TGTGCCAGCAGCTTAGACACCAACCGGGAGACCCAGTACTTC. Its protein product is CASSLDTNRETQYF.

The chain carries TRBV14 and TRBJ2-7, with a possible D match to TRBD2 (6 bases). The V gene lost 1 base and the J gene lost 1 base, with 11 bases spanning the gap. Looked up from germline, CDR1 is SGHDN and CDR2 is FVKESK. The CDR3 spans 15 residues. The CDR3 bases are TGTGCCAGCAGCCAAGTCAGCGGGCCATCCTACGAGCAGTACTTC. Translating gives CASSQVSGPSYEQYF.

This sequence joins TRBV4-3 and TRBJ2-7; TRBD2 aligns across 7 bases. Per germline, CDR1 LGHNA and CDR2 YSLEER. Trimming removed 1 base from V and 2 bases from J; junction bases left unmatched: 5. The CDR3 spans 15 residues. CDR3 amino acids: CASSQVRTSAYEQYF. The CDR3, as DNA: TGCGCCAGCAGCCAAGTTAGAACTAGCGCCTACGAGCAGTACTTC.

V gene TRBV20-1 combines with J gene TRBJ2-1, with TRBD2 matching over 12 bases. J was trimmed by 9 bases and V by 3 bases; bases with no gene match: 12. CDR1 DFQATT and CDR2 SNEGSKA come from the germline V gene (reference sequence). The CDR3 runs to 16 residues. The CDR3 loop reads CSASGLAGITRGEQFF. The CDR3, as DNA: TGCAGTGCTAGCGGACTAGCGGGAATTACAAGGGGTGAGCAGTTCTTC.

The chain joins TRBV5-1 to TRBJ2-1, with D unresolved. Germline-derived CDR1 and CDR2 are SGHRS and YFSETQ. CDR3 length equals 14 residues. Trimming shortened V by 6 bases and J by 7 bases, and 17 bases separated the two germline ends. The DNA of the CDR3 is TGCGCCAGCATTCCTGAGCCAGGTAGTAATGAGCAGTTCTTC. Its translation: CASIPEPGSNEQFF.

The rearrangement joins TRBV20-1 to TRBJ1-5; D not certain. The CDR3 is 15 amino acids. Germline-derived CDR1 and CDR2 are DFQATT and SNEGSKA (reference sequence). V was cut by 3 bases and J by 2 bases, with 14 bases left in between. In nucleotides, the CDR3 is TGCAGTGCTAGGGCCCAGACCGGGGGCAATCAGCCCCAGCATTTT. It yields the protein CSARAQTGGNQPQHF.

The chain has TRBV29-1 and TRBJ2-1; a possible D gene is TRBD2 (5 bases). V lost 6 bases, J lost 3 bases, and 9 bases lay in between. Germline V gives CDR1 SQVTM, CDR2 ANQGSEA. The CDR3 extends over 12 amino acids. In DNA, the CDR3 is TGCAGCGTCCTTGAGGGCTACAATGAGCAGTTCTTC. It encodes CSVLEGYNEQFF.

This clonotype came up a few times. This chain uses TRBV2 with TRBJ2-3; tentatively, D is TRBD1 (7 bases). There are 15 residues in the CDR3. Germline CDR1 and CDR2: SNHLY and FYNNEI. V gave up 5 bases and J gave up 0 bases, with 12 bases separating them. The CDR3 DNA reads as TGTGCCAGCAGTCGACAGGGACTCAGCACAGATACGCAGTATTTT. Protein product: CASSRQGLSTDTQYF.

This clonotype has a handful of counts. The rearrangement links TRBV6-6 to TRBJ1-6; weak D call: TRBD1 (5 bases). The length of the CDR3 is 15 residues. V was shortened by 7 bases and J by 9 bases, with 19 bases between the two germline ends. CDR1 is MNHNY and CDR2 is SVGAGI in the germline V gene (reference sequence). The CDR3 DNA is TGTGCCAGCACCGATCCCGGGACCGGCGGTTCACCCCTCCACTTT. Translating it yields CASTDPGTGGSPLHF.

Regarding this clonotype: This clone may be a read error of a much larger clone one base away. The rearrangement links TRBV12-3 or TRBV12-4 to TRBJ2-3; a weak D match, TRBD2 (7 bases). There are 16 residues in the CDR3. The CDR3 is CANSFEGGGITDTQYF. CDR3 nucleotide sequence: TGTGCCAACAGTTTCGAGGGAGGGGGAATCACAGATACGCAGTATTTT.

This rearrangement joins TRBV7-2 to TRBJ2-7; no reliable D call. Germline values: CDR1 SGHTA, CDR2 FQGNSA. The V gene lost 5 bases and the J gene lost 0 bases, with 11 bases spanning the gap. CDR3 length: 14 residues. The CDR3 coding sequence is TGTGCCAGCAGCCAAGCCAGGAACTCCTACGAGCAGTACTTC. Protein: CASSQARNSYEQYF.

This clonotype was seen repeatedly, ten times or more. The chain is built from TRBV9 and TRBJ2-7; 10 bases map to TRBD1. Germline CDR1 SGDLS, CDR2 YYNGEE. Germline trimming cut 0 bases from V and 6 bases from J; bases unmatched to any gene: 9. There are 16 residues in the CDR3. The CDR3 nucleotides read TGTGCCAGCAGCGTAGATATGGGACAGGGGTTGAGCGAGCAGTACTTC. This encodes CASSVDMGQGLSEQYF.

On this clonotype itself: A much larger clone is a single base away; this may be a read error. The gene calls are TRBV29-1 and TRBJ2-1; 9 nucleotides align to TRBD1. J lost 13 bases, V lost 0 bases, and 16 bases had no gene match. The CDR3 consists of 16 residues. The V gene's germline CDR1 is SQVTM and CDR2 ANQGSEA. CDR3 DNA sequence: TGCAGCGTTGAAGAACAGCTACAGGGGGCAGCGGAGACCCAGTTCTTC. This translates into CSVEEQLQGAAETQFF.

The chain links TRBV25-1 to TRBJ2-1; perhaps TRBD2 as D (6 bases). This CDR3 is built from 16 residues. The germline V and J ends were trimmed by 6 bases and 4 bases, with 19 bases remaining between them. Germline V gene sequence: CDR1 MGHDK, CDR2 SYGVNS. The CDR3 region has the DNA TGTGCCAGCAGAGATAGCGGTTTTGACTTATACAATGAGCAGTTCTTC. Translation gives CASRDSGFDLYNEQFF.

The V call is TRBV6-2 or TRBV6-3, the J call TRBJ2-1; 9 bases fit TRBD2. Germline CDR1 is MNHEY and CDR2 is SVGEGT. The ends lost 11 bases at V and 6 bases at J; junction bases unmatched: 17. The CDR3 loop spans 16 amino acids. Written as DNA, the CDR3 is TGTGCCGGCACCAATTATGGCGGGAGGGGGGGCAATGAGCAGTTCTTC. It encodes CAGTNYGGRGGNEQFF.

A remark on this clonotype: Lacking the conserved final phenylalanine or tryptophan, this CDR3 likely reflects a read error. The chain is built from TRBV7-2 and TRBJ2-5, with unresolved D. This CDR3 region has 14 residues. Per the germline V gene, CDR1 is SGHTA and CDR2 is FQGNSA. V shed 1 base and J shed 5 bases, with 11 bases lying between them. The CDR3 DNA reads as TGTGCCAGCAGCTTAGGCTCAACCCCCGAGACCCAGTACTTA. Its translation is CASSLGSTPETQYL.

This chain links TRBV4-2 with TRBJ2-7, with 10 positions matching TRBD2. V shed 3 bases, J shed 5 bases, and the junction held 7 bases outside the gene matches. Per the germline V gene, CDR1 is LGHNA and CDR2 is YNFKEQ. The CDR3 is made up of 15 amino acids. CDR3: CASSHNSGRRHEQYF. The DNA of the CDR3 is TGTGCCAGCAGCCATAATAGCGGGAGGCGCCACGAGCAGTACTTC.

This clonotype was detected many times. The chain has TRBV5-1 and TRBJ2-7; 7 positions agree with TRBD1. CDR1 is SGHRS and CDR2 is YFSETQ in the germline V gene. The CDR3 totals 14 residues. With 5 bases clipped from V and 0 bases from J, the junction kept 5 bases outside the gene matches. CDR3 bases: TGCGCCAGCAGTTCTGACAGGGACTCCTACGAGCAGTACTTC. Protein: CASSSDRDSYEQYF.

The chain joins TRBV3-1 to TRBJ2-5; TRBD1 matches 7 bases. The V gene's germline CDR1 is LGHDT and CDR2 YNNKEL (reference sequence). Germline trimming cut 3 bases from V and 3 bases from J; bases unmatched to any gene: 4. The CDR3 covers 14 residues. The DNA of the CDR3 is TGTGCCAGCAGCCAGGCCGGGACAGAAGAGACCCAGTACTTC. Amino acid sequence: CASSQAGTEETQYF.

This chain connects TRBV12-3 or TRBV12-4 to TRBJ1-2; maybe TRBD1 (6 bases). Between the trimmed V and J ends, which lost 1 base and 4 bases, there was a span of 16 bases. CDR3 length: 16 residues. CDR3 in DNA: TGTGCCAGCAGTTTAGGGGTAGGGAGGGGGGTCTATGGCTACACCTTC. Translation gives CASSLGVGRGVYGYTF.

This clonotype was counted between two and nine times. This chain uses TRBV5-1 with TRBJ2-1; D is unclear. The CDR3 covers 15 residues. Trimming stripped 1 base from V and 3 bases from J, with 11 bases between. In germline, CDR1 is SGHRS, CDR2 YFSETQ. For the CDR3, the DNA is TGCGCCAGCAGCTTGAAGTCTGACTTCTACAATGAGCAGTTCTTC. This gives the protein CASSLKSDFYNEQFF.